The clone carrying this TCR beta chain was found a few times. The antigen is unknown. Every bit of the isolated RNA underwent reverse transcription, so sequencing read expressed TCRB transcripts. The method was immunoSEQ multiplex PCR; TCRdb's version includes in-frame clones alone and lacks a portion of them. Here the sample spans 450,000 to 550,000 clones, 30% being singletons. The CDR3 has 16 residues. From germline, CDR1 is GTSNPN and CDR2 SVGIG (reference sequence). V was clipped by 4 bases and J by 0 bases; unmatched bases: 10. This specimen comes from a study of beta chain features in type 1 diabetes. Whole-study context: Researchers looked at 85 million to 110 million sorted cells across all samples. General study results and limits: Comparison showed that naive, central memory and Treg TCRB repertoires appeared more similar among patients than among healthy donors. VDJ junctions from type 1 diabetes patients carried fewer insertions and larger deletions.

The source is a man aged 18 to 30 in good health. The sample consisted of naive CD4+ T cells from blood. The chain employs TRBV30 and TRBJ2-7; 9 positions agree with TRBD1. The CDR3, as DNA: TGTGCCTGGACGGTACAGGGGGCCCTGAGCTCCTACGAGCAGTACTTC. This codes for CAWTVQGALSSYEQYF.